This T cell receptor beta chain originates from a study of OX40 agonist ivuxolimab in advanced cancers. Germline trimming cut 4 bases from V and 7 bases from J; bases unmatched to any gene: 16. The CDR3 consists of 18 residues. The germline V gene encodes CDR1 SGDLS and CDR2 YYNGEE. As for this clone: The antigen is undetermined.

Findings and caveats of the study: Both blood CD4+ and CD8+ T cells showed clonal growth by week 6 at 0.1 to 3.0 mg/kg. Clonal expansion in partial responders at 0.1-3.0 mg/kg ranked among the lowest.

Using immunoSEQ multiplex PCR, the repertoire was profiled, and TCRdb retains in-frame clones only, with some absent. Of some 150,000 clones listed, 90% are singletons. Sequences were derived from CD4+ or CD8+ T cells sorted from blood, sampled in a trial of the OX40 agonist ivuxolimab. V and J are TRBV9 and TRBJ1-4; 10 bases line up with TRBD1. The receptor comes from an adult with an advanced solid tumor such as melanoma, head and neck, liver or kidney cancer. The CDR3 nucleotides read TGTGCCAGCAGCCACCGGGACAGGGGTTTAATAGGGAGTGAAAAACTGTTTTTT. It specifies CASSHRDRGLIGSEKLFF. The complete variable domain, with remaining parts taken from reference TRBV9 and TRBJ1-4, reads DSGVTQTPKHLITATGQRVTLRCSPRSGDLSVYWYQQSLDQGLQFLIQYYNGEERAKGNILERFSAQQFPDLHSELNLSSLELGDSALYFCASSHRDRGLIGSEKLFFGSGTQLSVL.